Listed below are T cell receptor beta chains from one sample, sequenced in a study of T cell responses to AZD1222 COVID-19 vaccine. Only in-frame clones appear in the TCRdb table, and some are missing; sequencing was by immunoSEQ multiplex PCR. The profile covers about 140,000 clones, with 88% appearing a single time and 4.5% to 5.5% taken by the ten largest. The starting material was peripheral blood, obtained 28 days after the second dose of the MenACWY control vaccine. These receptors came from an adult who received the MenACWY meningococcal vaccine as a control. CDR3s include the opening cysteine and the closing phenylalanine or tryptophan. A D gene is named only where the DNA matches it firmly. Expanded clones are given a class, and other clones once, few, many or no size at all.

-	TRBV5-1	TRBD2	TRBJ2-3	CASSLRLAESTDTQYF	TGCGCCAGCAGCCTCAGACTAGCGGAGAGCACAGATACGCAGTATTTT
-	TRBV7-6	TRBD2	TRBJ2-3	CASSLRGLAGPSTDTQYF	TGTGCCAGCAGCCTAAGGGGACTAGCGGGCCCTAGCACAGATACGCAGTATTTT
-	TRBV6-1	-	TRBJ1-4	CASSERPREGYEKLFF	TGTGCCAGCAGTGAAAGACCGAGGGAAGGGTATGAAAAACTGTTTTTT
-	TRBV24-1	TRBD1	TRBJ2-1	CATSDFRDRAEQFF	TGTGCCACCAGTGATTTCCGGGACAGGGCTGAGCAGTTCTTC
-	TRBV2	-	TRBJ2-6	CASSELVSSGANVLTF	TGTGCCAGCAGTGAATTAGTTAGCTCTGGGGCCAACGTCCTGACTTTC
-	TRBV18	TRBD1	TRBJ1-2	CASSTGQAGSGYTF	TGTGCCAGCTCGACCGGACAGGCGGGCAGTGGCTACACCTTC
-	TRBV29-1	TRBD2	TRBJ2-1	CSVRLAGGYNEQFF	TGCAGCGTACGACTAGCGGGAGGGTACAATGAGCAGTTCTTC
-	TRBV11-2	-	TRBJ1-2	CASSLGGIDGYTF	TGTGCCAGCAGCTTAGGAGGGATCGATGGCTACACCTTC
-	TRBV15	-	TRBJ1-5	CATSRETEGNQPQHF	TGTGCCACCAGCAGGGAGACAGAGGGCAATCAGCCCCAGCATTTT
-	TRBV28	TRBD1	TRBJ1-2	CASSSGQGSIRPSGYTF	TGTGCCAGCAGTTCAGGACAGGGATCTATTAGGCCCAGTGGCTACACCTTC
-	TRBV25-1	-	TRBJ1-1	CASSGATGNTEAFF	TGTGCCAGCAGTGGGGCGACGGGGAACACTGAAGCTTTCTTT
-	TRBV6-5	TRBD1	TRBJ2-7	CASSFGQGPYEQYF	TGTGCCAGCAGTTTCGGACAGGGCCCCTACGAGCAGTACTTC
-	TRBV5-4	-	TRBJ2-3	CASSLVGAGRDTQYF	TGTGCCAGCAGCTTGGTGGGGGCGGGTAGAGATACGCAGTATTTT
few	TRBV2	-	TRBJ1-4	CASREGGEKLFF	TGTGCCAGCAGGGAGGGCGGCGAAAAACTGTTTTTT
-	TRBV21-1	-	TRBJ1-5	CASRTGCNQPQHF	TGTGCCAGCAGAACAGGGTGCAATCAGCCCCAGCATTTT
-	TRBV29-1	-	TRBJ1-2	CSVEDRGGNGYTF	TGCAGCGTTGAAGACAGAGGGGGGAATGGCTACACCTTC